This T cell receptor (beta chain) stems from a study of shared clonotypes between healthy human individuals. Findings and limits, study-wide: Although depth was large, rarefaction showed that sequencing of the sorted subsets was incomplete. Non-shared clonotypes had lower generation probabilities than those shared by all four donors.

About this clone itself: Its antigen remains unknown.

The repertoire was sequenced with immunoSEQ multiplex PCR; TCRdb's copy has only in-frame clones and lacks some. The table includes roughly 2 million clones, roughly 95% detected once. Trimming left V 8 bases short and J 0 bases short, with 14 bases between. Germline V lookup: CDR1 MNHNS, CDR2 SASEGT. The CDR3 contains 15 residues. The rearrangement uses TRBV6-1 and TRBJ1-5; possible D gene TRBD1, 6 bases. The TCR sequence derives from a man aged 18 to 29 in good health. The sequenced sample was naive CD4+ T cells sorted from blood. Subset defined: CD45RA+ positively selected. The CDR3 DNA sequence: TGTGCCAGCGGAGCGACAGGTTATAGCAATCAGCCCCAGCATTTT. This sequence encodes CASGATGYSNQPQHF.